This T cell receptor (beta chain) appears in the sequencing data of a study of CD8+CD57+ T cells in acquired aplastic anemia. Study as a whole: Read counts for CD4+ cells (from healthy donors) averaged about 11 million.

Profiling that covered TCR beta VDJ and CDR3 relied on genomic DNA as its template. TCRdb reprocessed the reads with MiXCR, giving one entry per CDR3 protein. The data contain 150,000 to 200,000 distinct CDR3 sequences, roughly 48% of them singletons. A single count supports this clonotype. V gave up 1 base and J gave up 6 bases, with 10 bases separating them. The CDR3 has 15 residues. Germline V CDR1 and CDR2: SGHDN, FVKESK. Sequenced input: sorted CD4+, CD8+, or CD8+CD57+ T cells (not recorded which) from PBMCs. This receptor was identified in a human donor in good health. V and J are TRBV14 and TRBJ2-6; the D is unclear. The CDR3 sequence: CASSQGWSLANVLTF. The DNA of the CDR3 is TGTGCCAGCAGCCAAGGGTGGTCTCTGGCCAACGTCCTGACTTTC.